These 25 T cell receptor beta chains originate from one sample sequenced in a study of blood T cell repertoires in COVID-19. The data were produced by immunoSEQ multiplex PCR, yet TCRdb's version contains in-frame clones alone and is incomplete. The data show 290,000 or so clones, about 89% seen once. Material for sequencing was PBMCs or T cells enriched from blood (not recorded which). These receptor sequences come from a young woman who had recovered from COVID-19.

The chain has TRBV7-2 and TRBJ1-2; D possibly corresponds to TRBD1 (5 bases). The CDR3 extends over 16 amino acids. V shed 2 bases and J shed 7 bases, with 20 bases lying between them. Germline values: CDR1 SGHTA, CDR2 FQGNSA. The CDR3 sequence: CASSLTGTALVGGYTF. The CDR3 DNA is TGTGCCAGCAGCTTAACCGGGACTGCCCTGGTCGGTGGCTACACCTTC.

The chain recombines TRBV7-2 with TRBJ2-7, with a tentative D call TRBD1 (6 bases). V was trimmed by 5 bases and J by 3 bases, leaving 11 bases between them. The CDR3 contains 13 residues. Per germline, CDR1 SGHTA and CDR2 FQGNSA. The CDR3 protein is CASSVRDNYEQYF. In nucleotides, the CDR3 is TGTGCCAGCAGCGTCCGGGACAACTACGAGCAGTACTTC.

V and J are TRBV5-4 and TRBJ2-3; 12 nucleotides match TRBD2. Germline CDR1 and CDR2: SGHNT and YYREEE (reference sequence). CDR3 length: 14 amino acids. After removal of 6 bases from V and 10 bases from J, the junction contained 9 bases not matched to a gene. CDR3: CASTLAGGASAQYF. The CDR3 DNA is TGTGCCAGCACGCTAGCGGGAGGGGCCTCGGCGCAGTATTTT.

The chain uses TRBV5-1 and TRBJ2-1, with D unclear. This CDR3 has 15 residues. The germline V gene has CDR1 SGHRS and CDR2 YFSETQ. V gave up 0 bases and J gave up 2 bases, with 9 bases separating them. The CDR3 spells CASSLENLAYNEQFF. The CDR3 nucleotides read TGCGCCAGCAGCTTGGAGAACCTAGCCTACAATGAGCAGTTCTTC. Based on the CDR3 plus reference TRBV5-1 and TRBJ2-1, the full variable domain is KAGVTQTPRYLIKTRGQQVTLSCSPISGHRSVSWYQQTPGQGLQFLFEYFSETQRNKGNFPGRFSGRQFSNSRSEMNVSTLELGDSALYLCASSLENLAYNEQFFGPGTRLTVL.

The chain recombines TRBV6-5 with TRBJ2-7; 7 nucleotides agree with TRBD1. J was trimmed by 0 bases and V by 2 bases; bases with no gene match: 1. This CDR3 is built from 14 residues. The germline V gene has CDR1 MNHEY and CDR2 SVGAGI. The CDR3 loop is CASSYDRDSYEQYF. The DNA for the CDR3 is TGTGCCAGCAGTTACGACAGGGACTCCTACGAGCAGTACTTC.

This clone has just one count. The chain couples TRBV18 to TRBJ1-2; D ambiguous. Germline V gene lookup returns CDR1 KGHSH and CDR2 LQKENI. The CDR3 contains 14 residues. The V end was cut by 2 bases, the J end by 4 bases, with 11 bases between. CDR3 sequence reads: CASSPSSGSYGYTF. CDR3 in DNA: TGTGCCAGCTCACCAAGTTCCGGTTCCTATGGCTACACCTTC. The whole variable domain, remainder taken from reference TRBV18 and TRBJ1-2, is NAGVMQNPRHLVRRRGQEARLRCSPMKGHSHVYWYRQLPEEGLKFMVYLQKENIIDESGMPKERFSAEFPKEGPSILRIQQVVRGDSAAYFCASSPSSGSYGYTFGSGTRLTVV.

The CDR3 sequence: CATSARTSGGYNEQFF. For the CDR3, the DNA is TGTGCCACCAGTGCCCGGACTAGCGGGGGGTACAATGAGCAGTTCTTC. The chain is built from TRBV24-1 and TRBJ2-1; 14 nucleotides align to TRBD2. With 5 bases clipped from V and 4 bases from J, the junction kept 3 bases outside the gene matches. This CDR3 comprises 16 residues. Germline lookup yields CDR1 KGHDR and CDR2 SFDVKD.

V is TRBV28 and J is TRBJ2-5; a possible D gene is TRBD1 (5 bases). Per germline, CDR1 MDHEN and CDR2 SYDVKM. The CDR3 is 14 residues long. Trimming took 5 bases from V and 0 from J, leaving 10 bases between them. The CDR3 nucleotides are TGTGCCAGCAGTACTACAGGTGACCAAGAGACCCAGTACTTC. Amino acids: CASSTTGDQETQYF.

About this clone itself: The sample contains more than one DNA sequence encoding this CDR3. The CDR3 reads CASSPVGGSGNTIYF. CDR3 nucleotides: TGTGCCAGCTCACCAGTCGGTGGCTCTGGAAACACCATATATTTT. The rearrangement joins TRBV18 to TRBJ1-3, with D unresolved. Germline V gene data show CDR1 as KGHSH and CDR2 as LQKENI. CDR3 size: 15 residues. Trimming took 2 bases from V and 0 from J, leaving 8 bases between them.

This chain links TRBV30 with TRBJ2-7; D is perhaps TRBD1 (6 bases). Germline values: CDR1 GTSNPN, CDR2 SVGIG (reference sequence). The CDR3 contains 14 residues. The V end was cut by 0 bases, the J end by 2 bases, with 11 bases between. The CDR3 is CAWSVQGGPYEQYF. CDR3 nucleotides: TGTGCCTGGAGTGTACAAGGGGGACCCTACGAGCAGTACTTC.

This chain connects TRBV11-2 to TRBJ2-1; D remains unclear. Germline V gene lookup returns CDR1 SGHAT and CDR2 FQNNGV. V was pared by 1 base and J by 8 bases, with 9 bases between. This CDR3 has 13 amino acids. CDR3 residues: CASSLGSSDEQFF. In DNA form, the CDR3 reads TGTGCCAGCAGCTTAGGCTCGAGCGATGAGCAGTTCTTC.

The chain has TRBV2 and TRBJ2-3, with 10 bases lining up with TRBD2. The V gene's germline CDR1 is SNHLY and CDR2 FYNNEI. Trimming removed 8 bases from V and 2 bases from J; junction bases left unmatched: 4. The CDR3 has 14 amino acids. The CDR3 reads CASFSGGSTDTQYF. CDR3 coding DNA: TGTGCCAGCTTTAGCGGGGGGTCCACAGATACGCAGTATTTT.

The gene calls are TRBV5-8 and TRBJ2-1; the match to TRBD2 covers 12 bases. This CDR3 has 15 amino acids. Per germline, CDR1 SGHTS and CDR2 YDEGEE. V lost 3 bases to trimming and J lost 6 bases; unmatched junction nucleotides: 4. CDR3 region: CASSSGTSGRNEQFF. CDR3 DNA sequence: TGTGCCAGCAGCTCCGGGACTAGCGGGCGCAATGAGCAGTTCTTC.

CDR3 in amino acids: CASSQDRVPTEAFF. The CDR3 DNA reads TGTGCCAGCTCCCAAGACAGAGTTCCCACTGAAGCTTTCTTT. The chain carries TRBV18 and TRBJ1-1, with TRBD1 as a possible D gene (5 bases). The V end was cut by 6 bases, the J end by 4 bases, with 15 bases between. The CDR3 sequence is 14 residues long. Per the germline V gene, CDR1 is KGHSH and CDR2 is LQKENI.

The table lists this clone with a few counts. The chain couples TRBV3-1 (or the pseudogene TRBV3-2) to TRBJ2-1; D is ambiguous. Germline CDR1 reads LGHDT; CDR2 reads YNNKEL (reference sequence). The ends were cut back, 4 bases at V and 5 bases at J, with 15 bases in the middle. The length of the CDR3 is 15 residues. CDR3: CASSPFLENDNEQFF. Written as DNA, the CDR3 is TGTGCCAGCAGCCCCTTTCTCGAGAATGACAATGAGCAGTTCTTC.

The chain employs TRBV10-2 and TRBJ2-1, with D possibly matching TRBD2 (7 bases). Trimming stripped 3 bases from V and 7 bases from J, with 13 bases between. The CDR3 consists of 14 residues. Germline loops: CDR1 WSHSY, CDR2 SAAADI. The DNA of the CDR3 is TGCGCCAGCAGTGAACGGGGGCGGGGGAATGAGCAGTTCTTC. Its translation is CASSERGRGNEQFF.

At least ten counts were recorded for this clone. The chain links TRBV14 to TRBJ2-1; D is possibly TRBD1 (6 bases). Trimming shortened V by 3 bases and J by 5 bases, and 14 bases separated the two germline ends. Looked up from germline, CDR1 is SGHDN and CDR2 is FVKESK. This CDR3 comprises 15 residues. The CDR3 nucleotides read TGTGCCAGCAGCCAGGACTGGACAGCAAACAATGAGCAGTTCTTC. It specifies CASSQDWTANNEQFF.

V is TRBV5-5 and J is TRBJ1-6; unclear D gene. CDR3 size: 15 residues. V dropped 4 bases and J dropped 8 bases, with 16 bases sitting between them. The germline V gene has CDR1 SGHKS and CDR2 YYEKEE (reference sequence). CDR3 sequence: CASSPDPYLDSPLHF. The CDR3 region has the DNA TGTGCCAGCAGCCCCGATCCGTACCTAGATTCACCCCTCCACTTT.

This clone was found a few times. The chain has TRBV27 and TRBJ1-2; 7 bases match TRBD1. With 0 bases clipped from V and 12 bases from J, the junction kept 13 bases outside the gene matches. Germline V gene data show CDR1 as MNHEY and CDR2 as SMNVEV (reference sequence). This CDR3 has 15 amino acids. CDR3 residues: CASSLSRTGYFSDTF. CDR3 nucleotide sequence: TGTGCCAGCAGTTTATCCCGGACAGGTTATTTCTCTGACACCTTC.

The V call is TRBV5-1, the J call TRBJ2-1, with D perhaps matching TRBD2 (5 bases). This CDR3 comprises 18 residues. The germline CDR1 and CDR2 sequences are SGHRS and YFSETQ. Trimming pared 0 bases from V and 4 bases from J, leaving 20 bases between. CDR3 bases: TGCGCCAGCAGCTTGGGTGGTCTAGCTAGCTCTGGGTACAATGAGCAGTTCTTC. This sequence encodes CASSLGGLASSGYNEQFF.

The CDR3 sequence: CASRRGLAGYEQYF. Here the CDR3 DNA reads TGTGCCAGCAGACGGGGGCTAGCGGGCTACGAGCAGTACTTC. The rearrangement uses TRBV3-1 (or the pseudogene TRBV3-2) and TRBJ2-7; 8 bases align to TRBD2. The V segment lost 6 bases and the J segment 3 bases; nucleotides outside the gene matches: 7. CDR3 length: 14 residues. Germline CDR1 LGHDT, CDR2 YNNKEL (reference sequence).

V usage is TRBV6-5 and J usage is TRBJ2-7; a possible D gene is TRBD1 (5 bases). The germline V gene has CDR1 MNHEY and CDR2 SVGAGI. Trimming shortened V by 2 bases and J by 3 bases, and 11 bases separated the two germline ends. The CDR3 has 14 amino acids. The CDR3 region is CASSYLGQGYEQYF. The CDR3 DNA follows: TGTGCCAGCAGTTACCTAGGCCAGGGCTACGAGCAGTACTTC.

J is TRBJ1-6 and V is TRBV5-1; 10 nucleotides line up with TRBD1. The germline V gene encodes CDR1 SGHRS and CDR2 YFSETQ. After removal of 8 bases from V and 10 bases from J, the junction contained 9 bases not matched to a gene. The CDR3 is 14 amino acids. CDR3 bases: TGCGCCAGTAGATCCGGGACAGGGGAATCACCCCTCCACTTT. This translates into CASRSGTGESPLHF.

The chain combines TRBV4-3 with TRBJ2-7; a weak D match, TRBD2 (6 bases). V was shortened by 0 bases and J by 5 bases, with 14 bases between the two germline ends. This CDR3 has 15 amino acids. Germline V lookup: CDR1 LGHNA, CDR2 YSLEER. CDR3 DNA: TGCGCCAGCAGCCAAGACGGAGGGTTTGTCGACGAGCAGTACTTC. As protein: CASSQDGGFVDEQYF.

CDR3 sequence: CASSSKQISNSPLHF. DNA for the CDR3: TGTGCCAGCAGTTCGAAACAGATATCAAATTCACCCCTCCACTTT. J is TRBJ1-6 and V is TRBV6-6; no definite D call. The germline V gene encodes CDR1 MNHNY and CDR2 SVGAGI (reference sequence). The CDR3 consists of 15 residues. Trimming cost V 4 bases and J 7 bases, with 14 bases left between them.